This T cell receptor beta chain was found in a study of blood T cell repertoires in COVID-19. For the study at large: From T cells, B-cell-depleted T cells, or PBMCs came the material, which was cDNA or gDNA.

Using immunoSEQ multiplex PCR, the repertoire was profiled, and TCRdb retains in-frame clones only, with some absent. The top ten clones hold approximately 20% of a sample with more than 85,000 clones, around 76% of them seen once. The CDR3 spans 18 residues. Germline V CDR1 and CDR2: SGDLS, YYNGEE. Trimming stripped 0 bases from V and 0 bases from J, with 16 bases between. This TCR came from a woman between 70 and 85 years old with acute or convalescent COVID-19. The V gene is TRBV9, the J gene TRBJ1-3, with a weak D call TRBD1 (6 bases). Material for sequencing was peripheral blood. DNA for the CDR3: TGTGCCAGCAGCGTAGGTGGCAGGGGCACTCTCTCTGGAAACACCATATATTTT. Its protein product is CASSVGGRGTLSGNTIYF.